The 14 T cell receptor beta chains reported below all come from one sample, sequenced in a study of T cell responses to AZD1222 COVID-19 vaccine. Profiled with immunoSEQ multiplex PCR; TCRdb holds only in-frame clones, not every one. In the table there are about 150,000 clones, more than 80% of which are singletons. This specimen was peripheral blood, taken on day 0 of AZD1222 vaccination. These receptors came from an adult in good health.

This clone appeared a few times. The chain joins TRBV6-6 to TRBJ2-2, with TRBD1 identical over 7 bases. Germline CDR1 is MNHNY and CDR2 is SVGAGI (reference sequence). V trimming: 2 bases; J trimming: 7 bases; junction bases outside the gene matches: 7. CDR3 length equals 15 residues. The CDR3 nucleotides are TGTGCCAGCAGTTACGGAGACAGGGTTGGCGGGGAGCTGTTTTTT. Translating gives CASSYGDRVGGELFF.

This chain links TRBV2 with TRBJ1-3; 7 bases agree with TRBD1. V gave up 5 bases and J gave up 2 bases; unmatched junction bases: 3. The CDR3 totals 14 residues. Germline CDR1 and CDR2: SNHLY and FYNNEI. CDR3 sequence (DNA): TGTGCCAGCAGTCCTACAGGGGCTGGAAACACCATATATTTT. It codes for CASSPTGAGNTIYF.

This chain links TRBV5-1 with TRBJ1-2; D is uncertain. The V end was cut by 0 bases, the J end by 1 base, with 7 bases between. From germline, CDR1 is SGHRS and CDR2 YFSETQ. The CDR3 sequence is 14 residues long. The chain's CDR3 is CASSLESVNYGYTF. As DNA, the CDR3 is TGCGCCAGCAGCTTGGAATCGGTTAACTATGGCTACACCTTC. Looking up the rest from reference TRBV5-1 and TRBJ1-2 gives the full variable domain: KAGVTQTPRYLIKTRGQQVTLSCSPISGHRSVSWYQQTPGQGLQFLFEYFSETQRNKGNFPGRFSGRQFSNSRSEMNVSTLELGDSALYLCASSLESVNYGYTFGSGTRLTVV.

The chain uses TRBV9 and TRBJ1-1; 8 nucleotides line up with TRBD1. This CDR3 spans 15 amino acids. Germline loops: CDR1 SGDLS, CDR2 YYNGEE. V trimming: 0 bases; J trimming: 5 bases; junction bases outside the gene matches: 6. CDR3 nucleotide sequence: TGTGCCAGCAGCGTAGAGGACAGGGTAAGAACTGAAGCTTTCTTT. It translates to CASSVEDRVRTEAFF.

The gene calls are TRBV5-8 and TRBJ2-7; weak D call: TRBD1 (6 bases). The CDR3 has 15 amino acids. Germline-derived CDR1 and CDR2 are SGHTS and YDEGEE. Between the trimmed V and J ends, which lost 4 bases and 3 bases, there was a span of 17 bases. CDR3 region: CASSPHRVLSYEQYF. CDR3 sequence (DNA): TGTGCCAGCAGCCCACACAGGGTCCTCAGCTACGAGCAGTACTTC.

The chain carries TRBV25-1 and TRBJ2-3, with 7 bases fitting TRBD2. V dropped 2 bases and J dropped 3; count of bases not matched to a gene: 8. Germline CDR1 reads MGHDK; CDR2 reads SYGVNS. CDR3 length: 16 amino acids. The CDR3 is CASSEGTGGWTDTQYF. In nucleotides, the CDR3 is TGTGCCAGCAGTGAAGGAACGGGGGGTTGGACAGATACGCAGTATTTT.

This chain uses TRBV9 with TRBJ1-4; 9 bases fit TRBD1. Per germline, CDR1 SGDLS and CDR2 YYNGEE. The CDR3 extends over 15 amino acids. After removal of 3 bases from V and 7 bases from J, the junction contained 7 bases not matched to a gene. CDR3 sequence (DNA): TGTGCCAGCAGCGAAGGACAGGGGAAGGGTGAAAAACTGTTTTTT. Protein sequence: CASSEGQGKGEKLFF.

The rearrangement joins TRBV2 to TRBJ1-1; D possibly corresponds to TRBD1 (5 bases). Germline loops: CDR1 SNHLY, CDR2 FYNNEI. The V end was cut by 8 bases, the J end by 6 bases, with 10 bases between. The CDR3 length is 11 residues. CDR3 residues: CASVRGAEAFF. The DNA of the CDR3 is TGTGCCAGCGTCAGAGGGGCTGAAGCTTTCTTT.

The rearrangement links TRBV5-6 to TRBJ2-1; D gene uncertain. The CDR3 length is 17 residues. CDR1 is SGHDT and CDR2 is YYEEEE in the germline V gene. Deletions cut 3 bases from V and 0 bases from J, with 16 bases between. CDR3 sequence reads: CASSSRGVAYSYNEQFF. The DNA of the CDR3 is TGTGCCAGCAGCTCCCGTGGTGTGGCCTACTCCTACAATGAGCAGTTCTTC.

This chain links TRBV27 with TRBJ2-2; D remains unclear. Germline V lookup: CDR1 MNHEY, CDR2 SMNVEV (reference sequence). The CDR3 sequence is 15 residues long. The ends were cut back, 3 bases at V and 4 bases at J, with 12 bases in the middle. The CDR3 sequence: CASSFSTVRTGELFF. CDR3 coding DNA: TGTGCCAGCAGTTTTAGCACCGTTCGCACCGGGGAGCTGTTTTTT.

The CDR3 region has the DNA TGCGCCAGCAGCTCAACGGAGACCCAGTACTTC. Its protein is CASSSTETQYF. This sequence joins TRBV5-1 and TRBJ2-5; D is uncertain. The CDR3 runs 11 residues. Germline CDR1 and CDR2: SGHRS and YFSETQ. V was pared by 3 bases and J by 5 bases, with 5 bases between.

This chain links TRBV24-1 with TRBJ1-5; a possible D gene is TRBD1 (5 bases). CDR3 length: 16 residues. Germline values: CDR1 KGHDR, CDR2 SFDVKD. Trimming left V 5 bases short and J 2 bases short, with 15 bases between. Here the CDR3 reads CATSARRGSGNQPQHF. The CDR3 region has the DNA TGTGCCACCAGTGCCCGACGGGGGAGTGGCAATCAGCCCCAGCATTTT.

This clone has more than one count but fewer than ten. The chain links TRBV28 to TRBJ2-1, with 8 positions matching TRBD1. The J segment lost 9 bases and the V segment lost 6 bases, leaving 7 bases of the junction unmatched. Germline lookup yields CDR1 MDHEN and CDR2 SYDVKM. The CDR3 length is 13 residues. The CDR3 loop reads CASSWTGKIEQFF. The CDR3 nucleotides read TGTGCCAGCAGCTGGACAGGGAAGATTGAGCAGTTCTTC.

V and J are TRBV7-9 and TRBJ2-2, with 7 nucleotides matching TRBD1. The germline V gene has CDR1 SEHNR and CDR2 FQNEAQ (reference sequence). V dropped 5 bases and J dropped 0; count of bases not matched to a gene: 9. This CDR3 contains 17 residues. The CDR3 nucleotides read TGTGCCAGCAGCCAGGACAGGCCAATTCCGAACACCGGGGAGCTGTTTTTT. Translated, it gives CASSQDRPIPNTGELFF.